Shown below are 7 T cell receptor beta chains from a single sample sequenced in a study of Tregs in tolerant kidney transplant recipients. This table comes from immunoSEQ multiplex PCR, and its TCRdb copy is limited to in-frame clones, with some not included. The sample holds about 110,000 clones, almost 90% seen once. Sequencing used CD4+ T cells from blood, obtained before the transplant. These receptors came from a human donor who received a combined kidney and bone marrow transplant.

The chain joins TRBV28 to TRBJ2-5; TRBD2 matches at 12 bases. From germline, CDR1 is MDHEN and CDR2 SYDVKM. Trimming took 5 bases from V and 4 from J; bases not matched to a gene: 8. This CDR3 has 16 amino acids. As DNA, the CDR3 is TGTGCCAGCAGTGGACTAGCGGGGTCCAAGGGAGAGACCCAGTACTTC. This encodes CASSGLAGSKGETQYF.

In DNA, the CDR3 is TGTGCCAGCAGCACTAGACAGGGACAAGAGACCCAGTACTTC. This translates into CASSTRQGQETQYF. V usage is TRBV5-4 and J usage is TRBJ2-5; 7 bases align to TRBD1. CDR3 length: 14 residues. Germline CDR1 reads SGHNT; CDR2 reads YYREEE (reference sequence). With 4 bases clipped from V and 2 bases from J, the junction kept 5 bases outside the gene matches.

In its sample, this clone was seen a few times. The rearrangement joins TRBV5-3 to TRBJ1-5; a possible D gene is TRBD1 (6 bases). TRBV5-3 is identified as an open reading frame with a role that is uncertain. V lost 0 bases, J lost 5 bases, and 9 bases lay in between. The CDR3 extends over 14 amino acids. CDR3 amino acids: CARSLEGGDQPQHF. The CDR3 DNA sequence: TGTGCCAGAAGCTTGGAGGGGGGGGATCAGCCCCAGCATTTT.

The CDR3 DNA reads as TGTGCCAGCAAGGATTCGACTGGGACAGGGAAAGAGACCCAGTACTTC. Encoded protein: CASKDSTGTGKETQYF. This rearrangement joins TRBV2 to TRBJ2-5; 9 nucleotides align to TRBD1. The germline V gene encodes CDR1 SNHLY and CDR2 FYNNEI. The CDR3 runs to 16 residues. The J segment lost 3 bases and the V segment lost 7 bases, leaving 12 bases of the junction unmatched.

The chain uses TRBV19 and TRBJ2-3; TRBD2 matches at 12 bases. V shed 5 bases and J 0 bases; nucleotides not matched to a gene: 6. There are 17 residues in the CDR3. Per the germline V gene, CDR1 is LNHDA and CDR2 is SQIVND (reference sequence). CDR3 sequence (DNA): TGTGCCAGTAGTCTCCGAGGACTAGCGGGGAGCACAGATACGCAGTATTTT. Translation: CASSLRGLAGSTDTQYF.

V usage is TRBV7-9 and J usage is TRBJ1-1; D gene uncertain. Germline CDR1 and CDR2: SEHNR and FQNEAQ (reference sequence). The CDR3 contains 14 residues. V dropped 6 bases and J dropped 0 bases, with 11 bases sitting between them. Written as DNA, the CDR3 is TGTGCCAGCAGGTTGGGAGAGCTGAACACTGAAGCTTTCTTT. Translated: CASRLGELNTEAFF.

The chain employs TRBV28 and TRBJ2-1, with TRBD2 identical over 10 bases. Germline CDR1 MDHEN, CDR2 SYDVKM. J was trimmed by 9 bases and V by 6 bases; bases with no gene match: 11. The CDR3 totals 15 residues. CDR3 sequence (DNA): TGTGCCAGCAGCCTACAAGGACTAGCGGAAGCTGAGCAGTTCTTC. It translates to CASSLQGLAEAEQFF.